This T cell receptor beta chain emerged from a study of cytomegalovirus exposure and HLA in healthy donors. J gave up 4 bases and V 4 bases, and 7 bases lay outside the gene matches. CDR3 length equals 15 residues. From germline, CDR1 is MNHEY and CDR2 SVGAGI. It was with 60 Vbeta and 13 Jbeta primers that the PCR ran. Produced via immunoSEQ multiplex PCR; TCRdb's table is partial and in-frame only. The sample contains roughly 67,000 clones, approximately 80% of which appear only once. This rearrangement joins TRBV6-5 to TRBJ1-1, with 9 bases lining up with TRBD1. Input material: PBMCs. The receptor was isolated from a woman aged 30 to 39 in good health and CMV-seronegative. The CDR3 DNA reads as TGTGCCAGCAGTTTTCCCACAGGGGGCGGCACTGAAGCTTTCTTT. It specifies CASSFPTGGGTEAFF.